Listed below are T cell receptor beta chains from one sample, sequenced in a study of cytomegalovirus exposure and HLA in healthy donors. The table came from immunoSEQ multiplex PCR; TCRdb's copy has only in-frame clones and leaves some out. The table lists over 100,000 clones, roughly 70% of them singletons, with about 8.4% in the top ten. Sequencing was carried out using PBMCs. These TCRs come from a man aged 40-50 years in good health and CMV-seronegative. CDR3s include the opening cysteine and the closing phenylalanine or tryptophan. The order of the fields is CDR3 DNA, CDR3 protein, clone size, V gene, J gene, D gene. A D gene is named only where the DNA matches it firmly. Rows give clone size only sometimes, using once, few, many, or a class for an expanded clone.

TGTGCCAGCAGTTCGACAGGGGGTTCTGGAAACACCATATATTTT	CASSSTGGSGNTIYF	few	TRBV28	TRBJ1-3	TRBD1
TGTGCCAGCAGCTTAGAGGGGGCCACAGATACGCAGTATTTT	CASSLEGATDTQYF	NA	TRBV11-2	TRBJ2-3	NA
TGTGCCAGTAGTATGTTGGGGGCCATTGAAGCTTTCTTT	CASSMLGAIEAFF	NA	TRBV19	TRBJ1-1	NA
TGCGCCAGCAGCCAGGGAAGGGGGGGAGAAAAACTGTTTTTT	CASSQGRGGEKLFF	NA	TRBV4-3	TRBJ1-4	NA
TGTGCCAGCAGCCCTCTGGAACAGCCGAACACTGAAGCTTTCTTT	CASSPLEQPNTEAFF	NA	TRBV6-6	TRBJ1-1	NA
TGTGCCAGCAGTTTAGGCCGGGGGGGTGCACTAGCCTACAATGAGCAGTTCTTC	CASSLGRGGALAYNEQFF	NA	TRBV27	TRBJ2-1	TRBD2
TGTGCCAGCAGCTTCGGAGAGACCCAGTACTTC	CASSFGETQYF	NA	TRBV7-8	TRBJ2-5	NA
TGTGCCAGCTCACCGTTGACAGGGGTCTACAATGAGCAGTTCTTC	CASSPLTGVYNEQFF	few	TRBV18	TRBJ2-1	TRBD1
TGTGCCAGCAGTGAAGGGCAGGGTTATAGATCACCCCTCCACTTT	CASSEGQGYRSPLHF	NA	TRBV6-1	TRBJ1-6	NA
TGCGCCAGCAGCTTGGCCGGGGGGCTAGGATCACCCCTCCACTTT	CASSLAGGLGSPLHF	NA	TRBV5-1	TRBJ1-6	NA
TGTGCCAGCACTGTGGGGGTAGCGGGCACAGATACGCAGTATTTT	CASTVGVAGTDTQYF	once	TRBV7-2	TRBJ2-3	NA
TGCGCCAGCAGCCAAGGGACAGGGTCGAACACTGAAGCTTTCTTT	CASSQGTGSNTEAFF	many	TRBV4-3	TRBJ1-1	TRBD1
TGTGCCAGCAGCTTAGTGGTACGGAGGGATCTCTCTGGAAACACCATATATTTT	CASSLVVRRDLSGNTIYF	NA	TRBV11-2	TRBJ1-3	NA
TGTGCCAGCAGCTACCCAGGGACTAGCTCTCTCACCGGGGAGCTGTTTTTT	CASSYPGTSSLTGELFF	NA	TRBV7-2	TRBJ2-2	TRBD2
TGTGCCAGTACCGCTTCGGGAAGGATGGACGCTGAAGCTTTCTTT	CASTASGRMDAEAFF	NA	TRBV19	TRBJ1-1	NA
TGTGCCAGCAGTTACTCGACTATTTACAATGAGCAGTTCTTC	CASSYSTIYNEQFF	NA	TRBV6-5	TRBJ2-1	NA
TGTGCCAGTAGTAGCACTAGCGGGGGTTACAATGAGCAGTTCTTC	CASSSTSGGYNEQFF	NA	TRBV19	TRBJ2-1	TRBD2
TGTGCCAGCAGCTGGGGGGGTTCGTTGGACGAGCAGTACTTC	CASSWGGSLDEQYF	NA	TRBV7-2	TRBJ2-7	TRBD2
TGCAGCGTTGAAGACGCAGCCGGGTCCCAAGAGACCCAGTACTTC	CSVEDAAGSQETQYF	NA	TRBV29-1	TRBJ2-5	NA
TGTGCCAGCAGCTTAGTTGCGGGTGGCGAGACCCAGTACTTC	CASSLVAGGETQYF	NA	TRBV11-2	TRBJ2-5	NA
TGCGCCAACCCTGGTTACTTGGAGACCCAGTACTTC	CANPGYLETQYF	NA	TRBV10-1	TRBJ2-5	NA
TGTGCCAGCAGCGTGGGGGGGCCCATCGAGCAGTACTTC	CASSVGGPIEQYF	NA	TRBV9	TRBJ2-7	NA